This entry features one TCR beta chain sequence. Its antigen remains unknown. This specimen comes from a study of post-analysis software for immune sequencing data. Study-wide points: Controls significantly exceeded multiple sclerosis patients in normalized Chao1 diversity. The study found TRBV5-6, TRBV5-1 and TRBV20-1 among 4 or 5 TRBV segments more frequent in patients than controls.

The authors incorporated unique molecular identifiers into the TCR beta cDNA libraries. Each CDR3 protein is one row after TCRdb ran MiXCR on the PCR reads. This table has about 820,000 distinct CDR3 sequences, roughly 58% appearing once. There are 14 residues in the CDR3. Trimming left V 6 bases short and J 1 base short, with 13 bases between. Germline V CDR1 and CDR2: LNHNV, YYDKDF (reference sequence). This TCR came from a girl aged 10-17 years with multiple sclerosis. The V gene is TRBV15, the J gene TRBJ2-7, with D unclear. Sequenced input: blood. The CDR3 DNA reads as TGTGCCACCAGAAGCGAGGTGCTTTCCTACGAGCAGTACTTC. It encodes CATRSEVLSYEQYF. Full variable domain (remainder filled in from reference TRBV15 and TRBJ2-7): DAMVIQNPRYQVTQFGKPVTLSCSQTLNHNVMYWYQQKSSQAPKLLFHYYDKDFNNEADTPDNFQSRRPNTSFCFLDIRSPGLGDTAMYLCATRSEVLSYEQYFGPGTRLTVT.